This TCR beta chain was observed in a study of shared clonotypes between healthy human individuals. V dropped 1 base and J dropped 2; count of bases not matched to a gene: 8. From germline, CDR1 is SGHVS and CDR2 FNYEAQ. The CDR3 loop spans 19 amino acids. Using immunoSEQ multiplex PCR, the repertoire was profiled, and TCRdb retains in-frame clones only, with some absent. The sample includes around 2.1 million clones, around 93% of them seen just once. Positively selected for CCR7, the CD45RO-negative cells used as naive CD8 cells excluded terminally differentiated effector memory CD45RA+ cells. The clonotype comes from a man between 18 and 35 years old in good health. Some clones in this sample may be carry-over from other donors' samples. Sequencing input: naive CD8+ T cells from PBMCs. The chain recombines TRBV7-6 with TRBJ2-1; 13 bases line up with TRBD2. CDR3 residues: CASSLDHRGLAGTYNEQFF. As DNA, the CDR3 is TGTGCCAGCAGCTTAGATCATCGGGGACTAGCGGGAACCTACAATGAGCAGTTCTTC.